The 32 T cell receptor beta chains below come from one sample, sequenced in a study of blood T cell repertoires in COVID-19 (dated by TCRdb to 2018 to 2020). To prepare the library, the immunoSEQ multiplex PCR assay was applied. This is the immuneACCESS table as TCRdb keeps it, with only in-frame sequences that have V and J called. A part of the clones is gone; compared with another copy, unresolved V genes explain less than half, and the rest is unexplained. The sample table contains hundreds of thousands of clones; only one count was recorded for roughly 90% of them. The ten largest clones represent 11% of the sample. The sample comprised peripheral blood. The receptors come from a woman aged 25-40 years with COVID-19, enrolled during active disease.

Regarding this clone: Just one base apart from a much larger clone, this may be a read error. Different DNA sequences within this sample yield the same CDR3. CDR3 region: CASSLNNENTEAFF. In DNA, the CDR3 is TGTGCTAGCAGCTTAAACAATGAAAACACTGAAGCTTTCTTT. V is TRBV11-2 and J is TRBJ1-1, with D uncertain. Germline V gene lookup returns CDR1 SGHAT and CDR2 FQNNGV. The CDR3 consists of 14 residues.

Written as DNA, the CDR3 is TGCACCAGCAGCCAAACAGGGGGTAATCAGCCCCAGCATTTT. Residues: CTSSQTGGNQPQHF. J is TRBJ1-5 and V is TRBV1; TRBD1 is the table's D call and was not checked against the DNA. TRBV1 is shown as a pseudogene. The CDR3 is 14 amino acids.

The V gene is TRBV4-2, the J gene TRBJ1-5; D is undetermined. Germline V lookup: CDR1 LGHNA, CDR2 YNFKEQ. V lost 0 bases, J lost 5 bases, and 14 bases lay in between. The CDR3 sequence is 16 residues long. In DNA, the CDR3 is TGTGCCAGCAGCCAAGATCGGGAGATAAGGCATCAGCCCCAGCATTTT. This gives the protein CASSQDREIRHQPQHF.

Ten or more counts support this clone. The CDR3 DNA follows: TGTGCCAGTACTTCCCGACCGGGACTAGTCTACGAGCAGTACTTC. Translated, it gives CASTSRPGLVYEQYF. This chain joins TRBV19 and TRBJ2-7, with 8 bases fitting TRBD2. The germline V gene encodes CDR1 LNHDA and CDR2 SQIVND (reference sequence). This CDR3 contains 15 residues. The V gene end was trimmed by 7 bases and the J gene end by 3 bases; junction bases not matched to a gene: 11.

This clone was found once. The chain joins TRBV19 to TRBJ1-1; 7 nucleotides agree with TRBD1. Germline trimming cut 5 bases from V and 3 bases from J; bases unmatched to any gene: 6. Germline CDR1 LNHDA, CDR2 SQIVND (reference sequence). The CDR3 is 14 amino acids. CDR3 residues: CASSFGTAHTEAFF. CDR3 DNA sequence: TGTGCCAGTAGTTTTGGGACAGCGCACACTGAAGCTTTCTTT.

This clone was found once. The V and J genes are TRBV19 and TRBJ2-5; TRBD1 matches at 8 bases. The CDR3 has 15 amino acids. Germline CDR1 and CDR2: LNHDA and SQIVND (reference sequence). Trimming at V came to 3 bases and at J to 3 bases, leaving 6 bases not matched to a gene. CDR3 region: CASSIWDRTEETQYF. CDR3 nucleotide sequence: TGTGCCAGTAGTATTTGGGACAGGACTGAAGAGACCCAGTACTTC. Based on the CDR3 plus reference TRBV19 and TRBJ2-5, the full variable domain is DGGITQSPKYLFRKEGQNVTLSCEQNLNHDAMYWYRQDPGQGLRLIYYSQIVNDFQKGDIAEGYSVSREKKESFPLTVTSAQKNPTAFYLCASSIWDRTEETQYFGPGTRLLVL.

The rearrangement links TRBV6-5 to TRBJ2-3, with 11 bases aligning to TRBD1. The CDR3 covers 15 residues. Germline values: CDR1 MNHEY, CDR2 SVGAGI. Losses at the gene ends were 2 bases for V and 6 bases for J; bases not matched to a gene: 4. The CDR3 protein is CASSYSGQGADTQYF. In nucleotides, the CDR3 is TGTGCCAGCAGTTACAGCGGACAGGGGGCTGATACGCAGTATTTT.

This chain joins TRBV5-6 and TRBJ2-2; 7 nucleotides agree with TRBD1. The junction had 10 bases not matched to a gene; V was cut back by 4 bases and J by 1 base. Germline CDR1 SGHDT, CDR2 YYEEEE. The CDR3 consists of 17 residues. The CDR3 sequence: CASSVKLTGMNTGELFF. In nucleotides, the CDR3 is TGTGCCAGCAGCGTAAAATTGACAGGGATGAACACCGGGGAGCTGTTTTTT.

The V call is TRBV7-8, the J call TRBJ2-5; the match to TRBD2 covers 7 bases. The ends lost 4 bases at V and 2 bases at J; junction bases unmatched: 10. CDR1 SGHVS and CDR2 FQNEAQ come from the germline V gene. The CDR3 loop spans 16 amino acids. This chain's CDR3 is CASSSTTWGGQETQYF. In nucleotides, the CDR3 is TGTGCCAGCAGCTCAACCACCTGGGGGGGTCAAGAGACCCAGTACTTC.

The J gene is TRBJ2-1, the V gene TRBV11-3; TRBD1 matches at 7 bases. Trimming cost V 4 bases and J 10 bases; bases outside gene matches: 4. Germline V CDR1 and CDR2: SGHNT, YENEEA. The CDR3 consists of 12 residues. The DNA for the CDR3 is TGTGCCAGCAGCTCCGACAGGGCAGAGCAGTTCTTC. Translated, it gives CASSSDRAEQFF.

V usage is TRBV6-1 and J usage is TRBJ2-4, with D perhaps TRBD1 (6 bases). The length of the CDR3 is 16 residues. Germline loops: CDR1 MNHNS, CDR2 SASEGT. Trimming took 2 bases from V and 5 from J, leaving 16 bases between them. The DNA for the CDR3 is TGTGCCAGCAGTGAAAGGGCGTACAGGGTCCAAAACATTCAGTACTTC. Translated: CASSERAYRVQNIQYF.

The V and J genes are TRBV5-4 and TRBJ2-7; TRBD2 agrees at 7 bases. Germline trimming cut 4 bases from V and 3 bases from J; bases unmatched to any gene: 10. Per germline, CDR1 SGHNT and CDR2 YYREEE (reference sequence). CDR3 size: 15 residues. CDR3 sequence: CASSTQGLADYEQYF. The CDR3 DNA follows: TGTGCCAGCAGCACCCAAGGCCTAGCGGACTACGAGCAGTACTTC.

The chain has TRBV6-5 and TRBJ1-1; 7 positions agree with TRBD1. Per germline, CDR1 MNHEY and CDR2 SVGAGI. The CDR3 loop spans 15 amino acids. The trim removed 11 bases at V and 0 bases at J, leaving 12 bases unmatched. CDR3 nucleotide sequence: TGTGCCGCTTCTAGCAGGGGACAGATGAACACTGAAGCTTTCTTT. It specifies CAASSRGQMNTEAFF.

This chain links TRBV2 with TRBJ1-5; possibly TRBD1 for D (5 bases). This CDR3 is 14 amino acids long. V dropped 3 bases and J dropped 4 bases, with 10 bases sitting between them. Looked up from germline, CDR1 is SNHLY and CDR2 is FYNNEI. Here the CDR3 DNA reads TGTGCCAGCAGTGATGTGGGGGGTAATCAGCCCCAGCATTTT. Its protein product is CASSDVGGNQPQHF.

The V gene is TRBV4-1, the J gene TRBJ1-2; perhaps TRBD1 as D (5 bases). The CDR3 sequence is 15 residues long. V was cut by 4 bases and J by 3 bases, with 15 bases left in between. Germline CDR1 is MGHRA and CDR2 is YSYEKL. As DNA, the CDR3 is TGCGCCAGCAGCCCCGCGGCGGGGGGGGACTATGGCTACACCTTC. It specifies CASSPAAGGDYGYTF.

The CDR3 DNA is TGCGCCAGCAGCCATGGGGTCATAGGGGCCTGGAACATTCAGTACTTC. This translates into CASSHGVIGAWNIQYF. The chain uses TRBV4-1 and TRBJ2-4, with D possibly being TRBD1 (5 bases). Trimming removed 3 bases at V and 7 bases at J, with 19 bases between. Germline V CDR1 and CDR2: MGHRA, YSYEKL. The CDR3 length is 16 residues.

This sequence joins TRBV28 and TRBJ1-2, with 8 positions matching TRBD1. CDR3 length: 20 amino acids. The junction had 18 bases not matched to a gene; V was cut back by 1 base and J by 2 bases. Germline V CDR1 and CDR2: MDHEN, SYDVKM. The CDR3, as DNA: TGTGCCAGCAGTTTATTGCGGCCGCCACCAGGGGGCCCTTCGAACTATGGCTACACCTTC. Its protein product is CASSLLRPPPGGPSNYGYTF.

The chain recombines TRBV11-2 with TRBJ1-2; D is unclear. Germline V gene lookup returns CDR1 SGHAT and CDR2 FQNNGV. The CDR3 length is 13 residues. The V end lost 4 bases, the J end lost 8 bases, and 14 bases lay between the germline ends. CDR3 DNA: TGTGCCAGCAGCTCGAGGGCCCCGGGGGGCTACACCTTC. The encoded protein is CASSSRAPGGYTF.

The V and J genes are TRBV6-2 or TRBV6-3 and TRBJ2-2, with unresolved D. CDR3 length equals 13 residues. Germline values: CDR1 MNHEY, CDR2 SVGEGT. Trimming removed 5 bases at V and 2 bases at J, with 6 bases between. CDR3: CASSVYNTGELFF. The CDR3 DNA reads as TGTGCCAGCAGTGTCTACAACACCGGGGAGCTGTTTTTT.

This clone came up once. V gene TRBV5-1 combines with J gene TRBJ1-1, with TRBD1 identical over 9 bases. CDR3 length: 14 amino acids. Trimming took 4 bases from V and 6 from J; bases not matched to a gene: 7. Germline loops: CDR1 SGHRS, CDR2 YFSETQ. DNA for the CDR3: TGCGCCAGCAGCGGAGGTGGGACAGGGCCTGAAGCTTTCTTT. It yields the protein CASSGGGTGPEAFF.

The V call is TRBV3-1 (or the pseudogene TRBV3-2), the J call TRBJ2-2, with TRBD2 matching over 10 bases. From germline, CDR1 is LGHDT and CDR2 YNNKEL (reference sequence). The CDR3 length is 15 residues. Unmatched junction bases numbered 5, after V lost 4 bases and J lost 6 bases. CDR3 amino acids: CASSPRSGGAGELFF. CDR3 nucleotide sequence: TGTGCCAGCAGCCCACGCAGCGGGGGGGCCGGGGAGCTGTTTTTT.

The DNA for the CDR3 is TGTGCCACCAGTGGTGGAGACAGGGGGCGAAGTCAGCCCCAGCATTTT. Residues: CATSGGDRGRSQPQHF. The chain has TRBV24-1 and TRBJ1-5; TRBD1 aligns across 10 bases. Germline CDR1 KGHDR, CDR2 SFDVKD. The CDR3 covers 16 residues. The junction had 9 bases not matched to a gene; V was cut back by 5 bases and J by 6 bases.

CDR3 bases: TGTGCCAGCAGCACCCCATCCCGGGACAGGGTATCGAACGAGCAGTACTTC. Translated: CASSTPSRDRVSNEQYF. The V gene is TRBV21-1, the J gene TRBJ2-7; TRBD1 was called by the table and not checked on the DNA. TRBV21-1 is labeled a pseudogene. This CDR3 comprises 17 residues.

The chain couples TRBV2 to TRBJ1-2; D remains ambiguous. The CDR3 consists of 12 residues. The V end was cut by 8 bases, the J end by 4 bases, with 11 bases between. The germline gives CDR1 SNHLY, CDR2 FYNNEI. This chain's CDR3 is CASQSDFYGYTF. In DNA, the CDR3 is TGTGCCAGCCAGTCCGACTTCTATGGCTACACCTTC. Filled out from reference TRBV2 and TRBJ1-2, the complete variable domain reads EPEVTQTPSHQVTQMGQEVILRCVPISNHLYFYWYRQILGQKVEFLVSFYNNEISEKSEIFDDQFSVERPDGSNFTLKIRSTKLEDSAMYFCASQSDFYGYTFGSGTRLTVV.

The chain employs TRBV7-9 and TRBJ2-7; D perhaps matches TRBD1 (6 bases). This CDR3 is 13 amino acids long. Germline V lookup: CDR1 SEHNR, CDR2 FQNEAQ (reference sequence). V was pared by 5 bases and J by 3 bases, with 11 bases between. The CDR3 bases are TGTGCCAGCAGCCCCAGGGGATTCTACGAGCAGTACTTC. The encoded protein is CASSPRGFYEQYF.

In this sample, this clone turned up once. The chain combines TRBV6-5 with TRBJ2-7, with TRBD1 identical over 7 bases. J was trimmed by 10 bases and V by 7 bases; bases with no gene match: 7. The length of the CDR3 is 11 residues. Germline values: CDR1 MNHEY, CDR2 SVGAGI. The CDR3 DNA follows: TGTGCCAGCACCAATGGACAGGTTCAGTACTTC. It yields the protein CASTNGQVQYF.

V and J are TRBV5-1 and TRBJ1-1; no reliable D call. Trimming stripped 4 bases from V and 2 bases from J, with 15 bases between. Germline V gene data show CDR1 as SGHRS and CDR2 as YFSETQ. CDR3 length: 15 residues. The CDR3 protein is CASSGSSKTNTEAFF. As DNA, the CDR3 is TGCGCCAGCAGCGGCTCCTCTAAGACAAACACTGAAGCTTTCTTT.

The rearrangement links TRBV6-4 to TRBJ2-5; 7 bases match TRBD1. V lost 6 bases and J lost 10; bases outside the gene matches: 14. In germline, CDR1 is MRHNA, CDR2 SNTAGT. CDR3 length: 14 amino acids. CDR3 protein: CASSYQAGGANQYF. DNA for the CDR3: TGTGCCAGCAGCTACCAAGCAGGGGGAGCGAACCAGTACTTC.

This sequence joins TRBV3-1 (or the pseudogene TRBV3-2) and TRBJ2-7; 9 nucleotides line up with TRBD2. Germline lookup yields CDR1 LGHDT and CDR2 YNNKEL (reference sequence). The CDR3 consists of 16 residues. V was pared by 0 bases and J by 2 bases, with 5 bases of the junction left unmatched. In nucleotides, the CDR3 is TGTGCCAGCAGCCAAGATGCAGCTAGCGGGACCTACGAGCAGTACTTC. It yields the protein CASSQDAASGTYEQYF.

This chain joins TRBV5-4 and TRBJ2-3, with TRBD2 identical over 9 bases. This CDR3 spans 15 amino acids. V lost 1 base and J lost 2; bases outside the gene matches: 2. Germline V CDR1 and CDR2: SGHNT, YYREEE (reference sequence). The CDR3 coding sequence is TGTGCCAGCAGCTTGCAGCGGGGGGACACAGATACGCAGTATTTT. This translates into CASSLQRGDTDTQYF.

Here the CDR3 reads CASSLIVGSGYTF. CDR3 nucleotide sequence: TGTGCCAGCAGCTTAATCGTCGGGAGTGGCTACACCTTC. The rearrangement uses TRBV7-9 and TRBJ1-2; D remains ambiguous. Looked up from germline, CDR1 is SEHNR and CDR2 is FQNEAQ (reference sequence). The CDR3 consists of 13 residues. V lost 2 bases, J lost 7 bases, and 11 bases lay in between. Combining the CDR3 with reference TRBV7-9 and TRBJ1-2 gives the whole variable domain DTGVSQNPRHKITKRGQNVTFRCDPISEHNRLYWYRQTLGQGPEFLTYFQNEAQLEKSRLLSDRFSAERPKGSFSTLEIQRTEQGDSAMYLCASSLIVGSGYTFGSGTRLTVV.

This clone was seen a single time. In nucleotides, the CDR3 is TGTGCAAGTCGCTTAGGGACCACAGGGAGTTATGGCTACACCTTC. As protein: CASRLGTTGSYGYTF. The rearrangement joins TRBV12-2 to TRBJ1-2; the table calls TRBD1, which could not be checked here. TRBV12-2 is labeled a pseudogene. The CDR3 spans 15 residues.